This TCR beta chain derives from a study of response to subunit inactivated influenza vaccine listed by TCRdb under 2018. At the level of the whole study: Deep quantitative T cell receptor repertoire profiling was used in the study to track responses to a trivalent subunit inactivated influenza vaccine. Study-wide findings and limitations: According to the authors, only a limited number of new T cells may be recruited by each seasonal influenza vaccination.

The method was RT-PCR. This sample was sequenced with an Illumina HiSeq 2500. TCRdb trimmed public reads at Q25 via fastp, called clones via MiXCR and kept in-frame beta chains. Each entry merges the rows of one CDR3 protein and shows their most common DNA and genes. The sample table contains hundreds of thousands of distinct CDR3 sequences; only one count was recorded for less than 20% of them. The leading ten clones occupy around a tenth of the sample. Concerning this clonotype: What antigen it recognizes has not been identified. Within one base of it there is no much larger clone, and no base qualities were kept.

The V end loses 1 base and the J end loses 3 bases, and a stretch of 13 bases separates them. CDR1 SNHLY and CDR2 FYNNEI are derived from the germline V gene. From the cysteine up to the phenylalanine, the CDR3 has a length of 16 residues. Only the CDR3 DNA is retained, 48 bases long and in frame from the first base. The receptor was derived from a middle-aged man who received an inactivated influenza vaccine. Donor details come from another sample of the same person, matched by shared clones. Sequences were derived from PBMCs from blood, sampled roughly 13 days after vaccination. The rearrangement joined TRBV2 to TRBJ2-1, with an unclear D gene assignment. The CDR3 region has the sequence CASSEGVRFLYNEQFF. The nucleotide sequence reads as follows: TGTGCCAGCAGTGAAGGGGTCAGGTTTCTCTACAATGAGCAGTTCTTC.